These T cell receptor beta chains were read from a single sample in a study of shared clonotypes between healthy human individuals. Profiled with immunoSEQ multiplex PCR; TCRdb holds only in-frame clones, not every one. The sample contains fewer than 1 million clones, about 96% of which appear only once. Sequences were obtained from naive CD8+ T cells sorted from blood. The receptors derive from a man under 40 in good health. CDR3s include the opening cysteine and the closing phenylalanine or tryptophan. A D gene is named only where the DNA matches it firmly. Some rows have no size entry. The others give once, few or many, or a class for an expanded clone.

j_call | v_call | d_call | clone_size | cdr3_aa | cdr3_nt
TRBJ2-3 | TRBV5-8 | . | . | CASSAPSDRANTDTQYF | TGTGCCAGCAGCGCCCCCTCGGACAGAGCAAACACAGATACGCAGTATTTT
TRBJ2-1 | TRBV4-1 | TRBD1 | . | CASSYRDRGNDEQFF | TGCGCCAGCAGCTACCGGGACAGGGGTAACGATGAGCAGTTCTTC
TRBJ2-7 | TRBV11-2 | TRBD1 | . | CASSPETGGVYEQYF | TGTGCCAGCAGCCCCGAGACAGGGGGTGTCTACGAGCAGTACTTC
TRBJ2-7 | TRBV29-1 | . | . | CSLLGRPYEQYF | TGCAGCCTCTTGGGTCGGCCCTACGAGCAGTACTTC
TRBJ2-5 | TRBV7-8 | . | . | CASSYAGQKETQYF | TGTGCCAGCAGCTACGCCGGGCAGAAAGAGACCCAGTACTTC
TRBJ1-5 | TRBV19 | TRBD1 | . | CASRPGTGVVLPQHF | TGTGCCAGTCGCCCGGGGACAGGGGTGGTGCTGCCCCAGCATTTT
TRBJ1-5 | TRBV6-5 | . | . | CASSYSRGARQPQHF | TGTGCCAGCAGTTACTCGAGGGGGGCGCGACAGCCCCAGCATTTT
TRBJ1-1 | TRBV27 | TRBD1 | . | CAIQQGNEAFF | TGTGCCATCCAACAGGGGAATGAAGCTTTCTTT
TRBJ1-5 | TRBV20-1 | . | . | CSAGREPQHF | TGCAGTGCGGGTCGAGAGCCCCAGCATTTT
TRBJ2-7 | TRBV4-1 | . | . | CASSQISGEQYF | TGCGCCAGCAGCCAAATAAGCGGCGAGCAGTACTTC
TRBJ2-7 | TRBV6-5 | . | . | CASSLLAERITYEQYF | TGTGCCAGCAGTTTACTTGCTGAGCGGATCACCTACGAGCAGTACTTC
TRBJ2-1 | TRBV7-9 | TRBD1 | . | CASSPRQGAYNEQFF | TGTGCCAGCAGCCCTCGACAGGGCGCCTACAATGAGCAGTTCTTC
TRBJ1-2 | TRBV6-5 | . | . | CASSYSVANYGYTF | TGTGCCAGCAGTTACTCAGTAGCCAACTATGGCTACACCTTC
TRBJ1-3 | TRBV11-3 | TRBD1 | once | CASSCTRDSSLTGGGIYF | TGTGCCAGCAGCTGTACCCGGGACAGCAGTTTAACCGGGGGGGGCATATATTTT
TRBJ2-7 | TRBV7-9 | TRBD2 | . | CASSPVASGDGAHEQYF | TGTGCCAGCAGCCCCGTTGCTAGCGGGGATGGTGCCCACGAGCAGTACTTC
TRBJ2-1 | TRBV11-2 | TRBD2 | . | CASSVTSGGGPYNEQFF | TGTGCCAGCAGCGTAACCTCGGGGGGAGGGCCGTACAATGAGCAGTTCTTC
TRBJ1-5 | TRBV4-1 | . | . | CASSQVGGGNQPQHF | TGCGCCAGCAGCCAAGTAGGGGGGGGCAATCAGCCCCAGCATTTT
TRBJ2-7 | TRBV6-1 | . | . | CASSEVSRTGNYEQYF | TGTGCCAGCAGTGAAGTTTCTAGAACAGGGAACTACGAGCAGTACTTC
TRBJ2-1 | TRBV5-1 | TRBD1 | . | CASSTGQGAGNEQFF | TGCGCCAGCAGCACAGGACAGGGGGCGGGTAATGAGCAGTTCTTC
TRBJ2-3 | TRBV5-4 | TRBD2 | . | CASSLTSGGVYTQYF | TGTGCCAGCAGTCTTACTAGCGGGGGCGTGTATACGCAGTATTTT
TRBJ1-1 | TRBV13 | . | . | CASSSLGTEAFF | TGTGCCAGCAGCTCTCTGGGAACTGAAGCTTTCTTT
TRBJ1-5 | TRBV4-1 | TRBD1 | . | CASSQEGTGGYQPQHF | TGCGCCAGCAGCCAAGAGGGGACAGGGGGCTATCAGCCCCAGCATTTT
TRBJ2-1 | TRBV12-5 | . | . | CASEGTDYNEQFF | TGTGCTAGTGAGGGGACGGACTACAATGAGCAGTTCTTC
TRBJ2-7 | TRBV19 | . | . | CASSIVVSSYEQYF | TGTGCCAGTAGTATAGTGGTGTCCTCCTACGAGCAGTACTTC
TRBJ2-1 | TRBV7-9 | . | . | CASSPPLSNEQFF | TGTGCCAGCAGCCCACCTCTCAGCAATGAGCAGTTCTTC
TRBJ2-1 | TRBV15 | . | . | CATSRDTYNEQFF | TGTGCCACCAGCAGAGACACTTACAATGAGCAGTTCTTC
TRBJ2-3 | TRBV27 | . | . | CASSLPGGADTQYF | TGTGCCAGCAGTTTACCCGGCGGGGCAGATACGCAGTATTTT
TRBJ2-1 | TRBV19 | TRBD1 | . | CASSTRGWNEQFF | TGTGCCAGTAGTACCAGGGGGTGGAATGAGCAGTTCTTC
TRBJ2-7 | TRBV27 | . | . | CASSRGSHYEQYF | TGTGCCAGCAGCCGAGGATCCCACTACGAGCAGTACTTC